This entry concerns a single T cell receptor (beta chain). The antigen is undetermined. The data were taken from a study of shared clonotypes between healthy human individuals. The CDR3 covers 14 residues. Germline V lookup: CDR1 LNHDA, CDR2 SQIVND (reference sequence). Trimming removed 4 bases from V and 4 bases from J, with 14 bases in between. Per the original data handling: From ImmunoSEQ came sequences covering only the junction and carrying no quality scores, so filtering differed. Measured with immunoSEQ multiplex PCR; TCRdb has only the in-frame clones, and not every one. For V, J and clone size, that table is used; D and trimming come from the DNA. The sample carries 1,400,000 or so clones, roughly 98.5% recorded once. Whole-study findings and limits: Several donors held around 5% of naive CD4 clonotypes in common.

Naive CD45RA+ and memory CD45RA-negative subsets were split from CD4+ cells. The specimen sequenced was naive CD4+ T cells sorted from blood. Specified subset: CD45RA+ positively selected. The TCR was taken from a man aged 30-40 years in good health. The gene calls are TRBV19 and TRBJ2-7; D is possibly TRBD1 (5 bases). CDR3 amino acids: CASSTDLGHYEQYF. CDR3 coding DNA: TGTGCCAGTAGTACTGACCTGGGGCATTACGAGCAGTACTTC.